Below, 25 T cell receptor beta chains from the same sample are listed, as sequenced in a study of T-cell reconstitution after alpha-beta-depleted transplantation in children. A TCRbeta library incorporating unique molecular identifiers was prepared. A single record per CDR3 protein comes from TCRdb applying MiXCR to the PCR reads. The repertoire consists of 500,000 or so distinct CDR3 sequences, with about 30% occurring once and the leading ten covering more than 2%. The specimen was PBMCs from the stem cell graft donor, collected from the stem cell graft. The origin of the receptors is a human donor who donated a stem cell graft to a child with aplastic anemia.

This clonotype was counted only a few times. The chain carries TRBV20-1 and TRBJ2-2, with TRBD1 matching over 8 bases. V was pared by 6 bases and J by 2 bases, with 5 bases of the junction left unmatched. CDR1 is DFQATT, CDR2 SNEGSKA, per germline (reference sequence). This CDR3 comprises 14 residues. The CDR3 DNA reads as TGCAGTGCCACGGGACAGGACAACACCGGGGAGCTGTTTTTT. It is translated as CSATGQDNTGELFF.

This clonotype was picked up a small number of times. V is TRBV29-1 and J is TRBJ1-1; no definite D call. Deletions cut 8 bases from V and 1 base from J, with 11 bases between. The length of the CDR3 is 12 residues. Looked up from germline, CDR1 is SQVTM and CDR2 is ANQGSEA. The CDR3 sequence: CSIRRSNTEAFF. The CDR3 DNA sequence: TGCAGCATAAGGAGGTCGAACACTGAAGCTTTCTTT. Drawing the rest from reference TRBV29-1 and TRBJ1-1, the complete variable domain is SAVISQKPSRDICQRGTSLTIQCQVDSQVTMMFWYRQQPGQSLTLIATANQGSEATYESGFVIDKFPISRPNLTFSTLTVSNMSPEDSSIYLCSIRRSNTEAFFGQGTRLTVV.

The genes are TRBV5-1 and TRBJ1-5; TRBD1 might be the D (6 bases). Germline V CDR1 and CDR2: SGHRS, YFSETQ. Trimming stripped 2 bases from V and 6 bases from J, with 12 bases between. The CDR3 contains 14 residues. The chain's CDR3 is CASSFSGEGQPQHF. The CDR3 DNA sequence: TGCGCCAGCAGCTTTTCAGGGGAGGGTCAGCCCCAGCATTTT.

There are a few counts of this clonotype. V usage is TRBV5-1 and J usage is TRBJ2-3; 8 bases line up with TRBD1. The V gene end was trimmed by 4 bases and the J gene end by 1 base; junction bases not matched to a gene: 8. The CDR3 runs to 16 residues. Germline CDR1 is SGHRS and CDR2 is YFSETQ. The CDR3 sequence: CASSPRQDRGTDTQYF. CDR3 DNA sequence: TGCGCCAGCAGCCCCAGACAGGACAGGGGCACAGATACGCAGTATTTT.

V usage is TRBV4-3 and J usage is TRBJ1-2, with D unclear. Germline loops: CDR1 LGHNA, CDR2 YSLEER. V lost 3 bases and J lost 7, with 12 bases in between. This CDR3 comprises 13 residues. CDR3 nucleotide sequence: TGCGCCAGCAGCCACCACAGTCAGTCTGGCTACACCTTC. It translates to CASSHHSQSGYTF.

The sample holds a few counts of this clonotype. The V and J genes are TRBV20-1 and TRBJ1-1; TRBD1 is a possible D gene (5 bases). Germline-derived CDR1 and CDR2 are DFQATT and SNEGSKA (reference sequence). V lost 0 bases to trimming and J lost 1 base, with 12 bases between them. This CDR3 spans 15 amino acids. The CDR3 spells CSAREPGGTNTEAFF. CDR3 in DNA: TGCAGTGCTAGAGAGCCCGGGGGGACGAACACTGAAGCTTTCTTT.

This clonotype occurred a few times. CDR3 nucleotides: TGTGCCAGCAGTTACTTGGCGGGGAACTATGGCTACACCTTC. This translates into CASSYLAGNYGYTF. This chain uses TRBV6-5 with TRBJ1-2, with D unresolved. Germline V gives CDR1 MNHEY, CDR2 SVGAGI. Trimming removed 1 base at V and 2 bases at J, with 8 bases between. CDR3 size: 14 residues.

V usage is TRBV10-3 and J usage is TRBJ1-1, with no clear D. The V gene lost 2 bases and the J gene lost 11 bases, with 9 bases spanning the gap. This CDR3 has 11 residues. Germline-derived CDR1 and CDR2 are ENHRY and SYGVKD. The CDR3 protein is CAISEGLGAFF. DNA of the CDR3: TGTGCCATCAGTGAGGGACTGGGGGCTTTCTTT.

The chain combines TRBV4-3 with TRBJ1-1; no reliable D call. Germline CDR1 LGHNA, CDR2 YSLEER. The CDR3 length is 16 residues. V lost 0 bases to trimming and J lost 1 base, with 12 bases between them. CDR3 nucleotide sequence: TGCGCCAGCAGCCAAGAGCTTCCGTTTCAGAACACTGAAGCTTTCTTT. Translating it yields CASSQELPFQNTEAFF.

Only a few counts were recorded for this clonotype. The chain links TRBV5-6 to TRBJ2-2, with 9 bases lining up with TRBD2. The CDR3 covers 18 residues. Germline CDR1 is SGHDT and CDR2 is YYEEEE. V lost 2 bases and J lost 5; bases outside the gene matches: 13. CDR3 sequence (DNA): TGTGCCAGCAGCTTCGGGTTGGCGGGAGGGCCTGTTACCGGGGAGCTGTTTTTT. As protein: CASSFGLAGGPVTGELFF.

This clonotype has only a few counts. The rearrangement joins TRBV27 to TRBJ2-3, with 7 bases identical to TRBD1. This CDR3 contains 16 residues. CDR1 is MNHEY, CDR2 SMNVEV, per germline (reference sequence). The V segment lost 1 base and the J segment 4 bases; nucleotides outside the gene matches: 8. CDR3 loop: CASSLLGTASSDTQYF. CDR3 nucleotide sequence: TGTGCCAGCAGTTTATTGGGGACAGCCTCCTCAGATACGCAGTATTTT.

This chain links TRBV7-2 with TRBJ2-7, with a tentative D call TRBD2 (6 bases). Germline V gene lookup returns CDR1 SGHTA and CDR2 FQGNSA. This CDR3 has 16 residues. V dropped 4 bases and J dropped 5 bases, with 21 bases sitting between them. CDR3 sequence: CASSSLSVGGFDEQYF. In DNA, the CDR3 is TGTGCCAGCAGCTCCCTTAGCGTAGGAGGGTTCGACGAGCAGTACTTC.

V gene TRBV6-2 or TRBV6-3 combines with J gene TRBJ2-2, with 13 bases aligning to TRBD2. This CDR3 is built from 16 residues. The trim removed 4 bases at V and 4 bases at J, leaving 3 bases unmatched. CDR1 is MNHEY, CDR2 SVGEGT, per germline. Here the CDR3 reads CASSFGLAGVTGELFF. The CDR3 DNA is TGTGCCAGCAGTTTCGGACTAGCGGGAGTCACCGGGGAGCTGTTTTTT.

This chain connects TRBV20-1 to TRBJ2-1; 11 bases are shared with TRBD2. With V trimmed by 1 base and J by 0 bases, 2 bases remained unmatched. This CDR3 has 16 residues. The germline V gene has CDR1 DFQATT and CDR2 SNEGSKA (reference sequence). CDR3 region: CSARGTSGGSYNEQFF. The DNA of the CDR3 is TGCAGTGCTAGAGGCACTAGCGGGGGCTCCTACAATGAGCAGTTCTTC.

The rearrangement uses TRBV24-1 and TRBJ2-2; maybe TRBD1 (5 bases). CDR1 and CDR2 (germline): KGHDR, SFDVKD. V lost 3 bases, J lost 5 bases, and 15 bases lay in between. CDR3 length: 16 residues. In DNA form, the CDR3 reads TGTGCCACCAGTGATCGAGGCAGGGCACCAACCGGGGAGCTGTTTTTT. The encoded protein is CATSDRGRAPTGELFF.

The sample holds a few counts of this clonotype. This chain connects TRBV6-1 to TRBJ2-7, with D possibly being TRBD1 (6 bases). The germline V gene encodes CDR1 MNHNS and CDR2 SASEGT. The CDR3 runs to 14 residues. V lost 7 bases, J lost 0 bases, and 13 bases lay in between. The CDR3, as DNA: TGTGCCAGCAAACACCGGGACACCTCCTACGAGCAGTACTTC. As protein: CASKHRDTSYEQYF.

The genes are TRBV7-2 and TRBJ1-3; tentatively, D is TRBD1 (6 bases). Germline V gives CDR1 SGHTA, CDR2 FQGNSA. Trimming stripped 5 bases from V and 5 bases from J, with 19 bases between. This CDR3 is built from 16 residues. In DNA, the CDR3 is TGTGCCAGCAGCCCCTCGCAGGACAGAGACCGAAACACCATATATTTT. This translates into CASSPSQDRDRNTIYF.

V and J are TRBV5-4 and TRBJ2-7; TRBD2 agrees at 12 bases. Trimming took 0 bases from V and 5 from J; bases not matched to a gene: 0. Per the germline V gene, CDR1 is SGHNT and CDR2 is YYREEE (reference sequence). The CDR3 spans 14 residues. The CDR3 DNA sequence: TGTGCCAGCAGCTTGGGACTAGCGGGAGACGAGCAGTACGTC. Amino acids: CASSLGLAGDEQYV.

This chain uses TRBV29-1 with TRBJ2-1, with D maybe TRBD2 (5 bases). In germline, CDR1 is SQVTM, CDR2 ANQGSEA. The CDR3 has 15 amino acids. V was shortened by 3 bases and J by 8 bases, with 20 bases between the two germline ends. This CDR3 reads CSVEGLAPDGDEQFF. CDR3 nucleotide sequence: TGCAGCGTTGAGGGTCTAGCTCCCGATGGGGATGAGCAGTTCTTC.

The table lists this clonotype with a few counts. CDR3 in amino acids: CSAREPRTGGDPLHF. The CDR3 DNA reads as TGCAGTGCTCGGGAACCTAGGACAGGGGGGGACCCCCTCCACTTT. The chain joins TRBV20-1 to TRBJ1-6; 10 bases are shared with TRBD1. Germline assignment: CDR1 DFQATT and CDR2 SNEGSKA (reference sequence). V shed 5 bases and J 13 bases; nucleotides not matched to a gene: 14. CDR3 length: 15 residues.

The V call is TRBV15, the J call TRBJ1-2; D might be TRBD1 (5 bases). The CDR3 is made up of 15 amino acids. The germline V and J ends were trimmed by 1 base and 7 bases, with 16 bases remaining between them. Germline values: CDR1 LNHNV, CDR2 YYDKDF (reference sequence). The CDR3 DNA sequence: TGTGCCACCAGCAGAGTCAGGGAGGGTTCGGTTGGCTACACCTTC. This translates into CATSRVREGSVGYTF.

The chain carries TRBV12-3 or TRBV12-4 and TRBJ2-1; D is uncertain. Trimming took off 5 bases at V and 9 bases at J, with 14 bases between the two ends. The CDR3 is 13 amino acids. The CDR3 region has the DNA TGTGCCAGCAGTCTCAATGAGGTCGGTGAGCAGTTCTTC. Amino acid sequence: CASSLNEVGEQFF.

This rearrangement joins TRBV7-2 to TRBJ2-3; D unclear. Trimming took 5 bases from V and 3 from J, leaving 6 bases between them. The CDR3 runs 12 residues. Per the germline V gene, CDR1 is SGHTA and CDR2 is FQGNSA. CDR3: CASSTYTDTQYF. DNA for the CDR3: TGTGCCAGCAGCACCTATACAGATACGCAGTATTTT.

This clonotype turned up a few times. The chain has TRBV5-4 and TRBJ2-2; 14 bases map to TRBD2. CDR3 length: 15 amino acids. Germline loops: CDR1 SGHNT, CDR2 YYREEE (reference sequence). After removal of 5 bases from V and 7 bases from J, the junction contained 4 bases not matched to a gene. The DNA for the CDR3 is TGTGCCAGCAGGGCCGGGACTAGCGGGAGCGGGGAGCTGTTTTTT. It translates to CASRAGTSGSGELFF.

This sequence joins TRBV5-6 and TRBJ1-3; 8 positions agree with TRBD1. The CDR3 sequence is 16 residues long. Germline V gene sequence: CDR1 SGHDT, CDR2 YYEEEE. J gave up 2 bases and V 2 bases, and 6 bases lay outside the gene matches. The CDR3 DNA reads as TGTGCCAGCAGCTTATCAGGGGGCGCGGCTGGAAACACCATATATTTT. Translation: CASSLSGGAAGNTIYF.